Following are 25 T cell receptor beta chains from one sample sequenced in a study of T cell responses to AZD1222 COVID-19 vaccine. Assay used: immunoSEQ multiplex PCR; TCRdb lists only in-frame clones, some missing. The data contain some 130,000 clones, 85% to 90% of them singletons. The material was peripheral blood, obtained on day 0 of AZD1222 vaccination. Receptors originate from an adult in good health.

V is TRBV28 and J is TRBJ2-1, with D tentatively TRBD1 or TRBD2 (6 bases each). Deletions cut 7 bases from V and 0 bases from J, with 22 bases between. CDR3 length: 18 amino acids. Germline assignment: CDR1 MDHEN and CDR2 SYDVKM. CDR3 residues: CASTLPAGRDTSYNEQFF. CDR3 nucleotides: TGTGCCAGCACCCTCCCCGCTGGGCGGGACACCTCCTACAATGAGCAGTTCTTC.

J is TRBJ1-1 and V is TRBV27; a weak D match, TRBD1 (5 bases). The CDR3 has 16 residues. V lost 1 base and J 0 bases, leaving 12 bases between the germline ends. Germline V CDR1 and CDR2: MNHEY, SMNVEV (reference sequence). For the CDR3, the DNA is TGTGCCAGCAGTTTATTGTCAGGGCGTATGAACACTGAAGCTTTCTTT. As protein: CASSLLSGRMNTEAFF.

This chain joins TRBV7-6 and TRBJ1-2; D gene uncertain. The CDR3 runs to 16 residues. Germline V gene data show CDR1 as SGHVS and CDR2 as FNYEAQ. Trimming removed 1 base at V and 2 bases at J, with 14 bases between. The CDR3 coding sequence is TGTGCCAGCAGCTTAGGGGGTGGGATCCCCAACTATGGCTACACCTTC. This sequence encodes CASSLGGGIPNYGYTF.

V and J are TRBV19 and TRBJ1-1; D remains ambiguous. The germline V gene has CDR1 LNHDA and CDR2 SQIVND (reference sequence). The V end lost 5 bases, the J end lost 5 bases, and 6 bases lay between the germline ends. The CDR3 runs 11 residues. The CDR3: CASSRGTEAFF. The CDR3 DNA sequence: TGTGCCAGTAGTCGGGGAACTGAAGCTTTCTTT.

This chain joins TRBV4-2 and TRBJ2-7; 7 bases match TRBD1. CDR3 length equals 12 residues. The J segment lost 12 bases and the V segment lost 0 bases, leaving 5 bases of the junction unmatched. Germline CDR1 reads LGHNA; CDR2 reads YNFKEQ. The CDR3 coding sequence is TGTGCCAGCAGCCAAGACGAGGGGGCTGCGTACTTC. It codes for CASSQDEGAAYF.

The rearrangement joins TRBV5-4 to TRBJ1-1; possible D gene TRBD1, 6 bases. The germline V and J ends were trimmed by 0 bases and 7 bases, with 19 bases remaining between them. The CDR3 is 16 amino acids. Germline V lookup: CDR1 SGHNT, CDR2 YYREEE (reference sequence). The CDR3 reads CASSLGGHGTGIEAFF. The DNA of the CDR3 is TGTGCCAGCAGCTTGGGGGGGCATGGGACGGGAATTGAAGCTTTCTTT.

CDR3 DNA: TGTGCCAGCAGCCAAAGCGCCCCCGGGGGCGACTATGGCTACACCTTC. Its translation: CASSQSAPGGDYGYTF. The rearrangement uses TRBV14 and TRBJ1-2; possibly TRBD1 for D (6 bases). Trimming shortened V by 2 bases and J by 3 bases, and 16 bases separated the two germline ends. The germline gives CDR1 SGHDN, CDR2 FVKESK. This CDR3 region has 16 residues.

Only one count was recorded for this clone. V is TRBV6-5 and J is TRBJ2-7; TRBD1 aligns across 10 bases. This CDR3 spans 15 amino acids. V shed 6 bases and J 6 bases; nucleotides not matched to a gene: 11. CDR1 and CDR2 (germline): MNHEY, SVGAGI. CDR3 residues: CASSEGQGLFSEQYF. Here the CDR3 DNA reads TGTGCCAGCAGCGAGGGACAGGGGCTATTTAGCGAGCAGTACTTC.

The chain carries TRBV10-2 and TRBJ2-1, with a tentative D call TRBD1 (6 bases). Germline values: CDR1 WSHSY, CDR2 SAAADI. CDR3 length equals 13 residues. Trimming shortened V by 4 bases and J by 9 bases, and 13 bases separated the two germline ends. The CDR3 is CASSGDARGEQFF. Written as DNA, the CDR3 is TGCGCCAGCAGTGGGGACGCCAGGGGTGAGCAGTTCTTC.

The chain employs TRBV28 and TRBJ2-7; D may be TRBD2 (7 bases). The germline V and J ends were trimmed by 5 bases and 5 bases, with 19 bases remaining between them. In germline, CDR1 is MDHEN, CDR2 SYDVKM. CDR3 size: 15 residues. CDR3 loop: CASSPSGGALDEQYF. The CDR3 coding sequence is TGTGCCAGCAGTCCTAGTGGGGGGGCGCTTGACGAGCAGTACTTC.

This clone has just one count. V gene TRBV6-2 or TRBV6-3 combines with J gene TRBJ1-2; 10 positions agree with TRBD1. The germline V gene has CDR1 MNHEY and CDR2 SVGEGT. This CDR3 spans 14 amino acids. V shed 2 bases, J shed 8 bases, and the junction held 5 bases outside the gene matches. The CDR3 DNA reads as TGTGCCAGCAGTTACCATGGGACAGGGGTCGGCTACACCTTC. This encodes CASSYHGTGVGYTF.

This chain links TRBV3-1 (or the pseudogene TRBV3-2) with TRBJ1-1; no clear D. The germline V gene has CDR1 LGHDT and CDR2 YNNKEL (reference sequence). Trimming shortened V by 4 bases and J by 4 bases, and 10 bases separated the two germline ends. The CDR3 consists of 13 residues. The CDR3: CASSPRAGTEAFF. In nucleotides, the CDR3 is TGTGCCAGCAGCCCTAGGGCAGGCACTGAAGCTTTCTTT.

The rearrangement links TRBV3-1 (or the pseudogene TRBV3-2) to TRBJ2-7; D uncertain. In germline, CDR1 is LGHDT, CDR2 YNNKEL (reference sequence). This CDR3 has 15 residues. Between the trimmed V and J ends, which lost 0 bases and 3 bases, there was a span of 12 bases. CDR3 in DNA: TGTGCCAGCAGCCAAGAGAGATTGCTGTTCTACGAGCAGTACTTC. Its protein product is CASSQERLLFYEQYF.

This clone was seen a handful of times. This chain joins TRBV20-1 and TRBJ1-1; 9 bases are a match to TRBD1. The V gene end was trimmed by 5 bases and the J gene end by 8 bases; junction bases not matched to a gene: 0. The germline V gene encodes CDR1 DFQATT and CDR2 SNEGSKA (reference sequence). The CDR3 consists of 10 residues. CDR3 loop: CSAGQGEAFF. CDR3 nucleotide sequence: TGCAGTGCTGGACAGGGGGAAGCTTTCTTT.

The rearrangement joins TRBV6-6 to TRBJ2-1, with D unresolved. This CDR3 contains 12 residues. The germline V and J ends were trimmed by 10 bases and 8 bases, with 15 bases remaining between them. Germline values: CDR1 MNHNY, CDR2 SVGAGI (reference sequence). DNA of the CDR3: TGTGCCACCGCGGAAGGTGGGGATGAGCAGTTCTTC. Its protein is CATAEGGDEQFF.

The J gene is TRBJ2-3, the V gene TRBV20-1; the D is unclear. Germline lookup yields CDR1 DFQATT and CDR2 SNEGSKA (reference sequence). Trimming took 5 bases from V and 6 from J, leaving 9 bases between them. The CDR3 is made up of 11 amino acids. CDR3 bases: TGCAGTGCTGTCGTTGGGGATACGCAGTATTTT. Protein product: CSAVVGDTQYF.

The gene calls are TRBV12-3 or TRBV12-4 and TRBJ1-1; no reliable D call. Trimming took 5 bases from V and 11 from J, leaving 15 bases between them. This CDR3 comprises 12 residues. This chain's CDR3 is CASSRRTAVAFF. CDR3 coding DNA: TGTGCCAGCAGTAGACGGACTGCGGTGGCTTTCTTT.

The chain recombines TRBV24-1 with TRBJ1-2; 8 nucleotides align to TRBD1. Per the germline V gene, CDR1 is KGHDR and CDR2 is SFDVKD. This CDR3 has 14 residues. V was pared by 9 bases and J by 8 bases, with 13 bases of the junction left unmatched. CDR3 region: CATGGGQGREGYTF. The CDR3 DNA reads TGTGCCACCGGAGGCGGACAGGGTCGTGAGGGCTACACCTTC.

The chain carries TRBV3-1 (or the pseudogene TRBV3-2) and TRBJ1-1; D possibly corresponds to TRBD1 (6 bases). The CDR3 is 18 residues long. Germline CDR1 is LGHDT and CDR2 is YNNKEL (reference sequence). V gave up 1 base and J gave up 1 base, with 19 bases separating them. In DNA form, the CDR3 reads TGTGCCAGCAGCCAAGTCCTCGCGGGGGGCTGGGGGAACACTGAAGCTTTCTTT. As protein: CASSQVLAGGWGNTEAFF.

This chain joins TRBV5-1 and TRBJ2-7; D might be TRBD1 or TRBD2, each matching 5 bases. Per germline, CDR1 SGHRS and CDR2 YFSETQ. The CDR3 is made up of 15 amino acids. V was pared by 4 bases and J by 3 bases, with 17 bases between. As DNA, the CDR3 is TGCGCCAGCAGCCTGGAAATGGGACCCAGCTACGAGCAGTACTTC. Its translation is CASSLEMGPSYEQYF. The entire variable domain, with the rest obtained from reference TRBV5-1 and TRBJ2-7, is as follows: KAGVTQTPRYLIKTRGQQVTLSCSPISGHRSVSWYQQTPGQGLQFLFEYFSETQRNKGNFPGRFSGRQFSNSRSEMNVSTLELGDSALYLCASSLEMGPSYEQYFGPGTRLTVT.

This chain links TRBV9 with TRBJ2-5; D may be TRBD2 (7 bases). Germline CDR1 SGDLS, CDR2 YYNGEE. V was shortened by 4 bases and J by 4 bases, with 17 bases between the two germline ends. This CDR3 region has 15 residues. The CDR3 is CASSPEGGALETQYF. The CDR3 DNA reads as TGTGCCAGCAGCCCCGAAGGGGGGGCCTTAGAGACCCAGTACTTC. The whole variable domain, filled in from reference TRBV9 and TRBJ2-5, reads DSGVTQTPKHLITATGQRVTLRCSPRSGDLSVYWYQQSLDQGLQFLIQYYNGEERAKGNILERFSAQQFPDLHSELNLSSLELGDSALYFCASSPEGGALETQYFGPGTRLLVL.

The rearrangement links TRBV7-6 to TRBJ2-1; D perhaps matches TRBD2 (6 bases). V lost 1 base and J 7 bases, leaving 11 bases between the germline ends. In germline, CDR1 is SGHVS, CDR2 FNYEAQ. The CDR3 spans 14 residues. The CDR3 region has the DNA TGTGCCAGCAGCTTAGGGTCTAGCGCGAATGAGCAGTTCTTC. As protein: CASSLGSSANEQFF.

The chain joins TRBV28 to TRBJ1-3; 9 bases are shared with TRBD1. The germline gives CDR1 MDHEN, CDR2 SYDVKM. The junction had 22 bases not matched to a gene; V was cut back by 6 bases and J by 4 bases. The CDR3 sequence is 20 residues long. The CDR3 nucleotides are TGTGCCAGCAGACTATGGGGGATTCGGGACAGGGAATCGGCCGGAAACACCATATATTTT. Translating gives CASRLWGIRDRESAGNTIYF.

The CDR3 is CASSLEAWTGKGYTF. In DNA form, the CDR3 reads TGTGCCAGCAGTTTGGAGGCTTGGACAGGGAAGGGCTACACCTTC. The chain couples TRBV28 to TRBJ1-2; 8 bases are shared with TRBD1. CDR3 size: 15 residues. J lost 8 bases, V lost 3 bases, and 11 bases had no gene match. CDR1 and CDR2 (germline): MDHEN, SYDVKM.

The chain has TRBV11-3 and TRBJ1-6; D remains ambiguous. Trimming removed 2 bases from V and 4 bases from J, with 21 bases in between. The germline V gene has CDR1 SGHNT and CDR2 YENEEA. The CDR3 loop spans 19 amino acids. The CDR3 spells CASSLSGPTVGWYNSPLHF. The CDR3 DNA is TGTGCCAGCAGCTTAAGTGGGCCTACGGTGGGGTGGTATAATTCACCCCTCCACTTT.